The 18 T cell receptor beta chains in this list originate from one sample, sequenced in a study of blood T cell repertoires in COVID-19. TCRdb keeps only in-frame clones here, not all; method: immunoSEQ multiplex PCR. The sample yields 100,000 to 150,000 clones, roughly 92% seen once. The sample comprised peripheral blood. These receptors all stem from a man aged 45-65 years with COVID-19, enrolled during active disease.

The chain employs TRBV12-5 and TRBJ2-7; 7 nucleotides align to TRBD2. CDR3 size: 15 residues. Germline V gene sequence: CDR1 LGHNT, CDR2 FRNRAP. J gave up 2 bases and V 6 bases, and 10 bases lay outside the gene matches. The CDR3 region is CASGPTARGAYEQYF. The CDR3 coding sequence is TGTGCTAGTGGCCCCACTGCCCGGGGGGCCTACGAGCAGTACTTC.

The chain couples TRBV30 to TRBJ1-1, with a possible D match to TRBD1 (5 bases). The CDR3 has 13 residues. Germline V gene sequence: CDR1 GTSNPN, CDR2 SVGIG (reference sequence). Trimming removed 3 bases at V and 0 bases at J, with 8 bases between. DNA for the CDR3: TGTGCCTGGAGCAGACAGATGAACACTGAAGCTTTCTTT. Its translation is CAWSRQMNTEAFF. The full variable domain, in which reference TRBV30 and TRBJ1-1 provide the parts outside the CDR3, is SQTIHQWPATLVQPVGSPLSLECTVEGTSNPNLYWYRQAAGRGLQLLFYSVGIGQISSEVPQNLSASRPQDRQFILSSKKLLLSDSGFYLCAWSRQMNTEAFFGQGTRLTVV.

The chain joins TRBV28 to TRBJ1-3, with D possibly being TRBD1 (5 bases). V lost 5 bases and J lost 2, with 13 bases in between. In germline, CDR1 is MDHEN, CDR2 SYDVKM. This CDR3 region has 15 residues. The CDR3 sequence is CASSPGGNPGNTIYF. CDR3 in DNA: TGTGCCAGCAGTCCGGGGGGGAACCCTGGAAACACCATATATTTT.

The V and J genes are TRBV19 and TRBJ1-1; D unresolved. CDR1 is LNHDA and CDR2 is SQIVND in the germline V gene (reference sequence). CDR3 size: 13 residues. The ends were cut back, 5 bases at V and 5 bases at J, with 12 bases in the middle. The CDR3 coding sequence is TGTGCCAGTAGTGACAAGGCGGGGACTGAAGCTTTCTTT. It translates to CASSDKAGTEAFF.

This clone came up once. Here the CDR3 reads CATGDRSTGDTQYF. For the CDR3, the DNA is TGTGCCACCGGGGACAGGTCAACCGGCGATACGCAGTATTTT. This chain connects TRBV10-3 to TRBJ2-3; TRBD1 matches at 8 bases. V dropped 10 bases and J dropped 6; count of bases not matched to a gene: 12. The CDR3 is 14 residues long. Germline values: CDR1 ENHRY, CDR2 SYGVKD.

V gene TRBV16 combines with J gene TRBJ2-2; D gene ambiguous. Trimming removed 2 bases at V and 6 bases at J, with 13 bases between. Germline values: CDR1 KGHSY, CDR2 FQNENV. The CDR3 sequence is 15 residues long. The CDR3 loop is CASSQVAVGSGELFF. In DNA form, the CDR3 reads TGTGCCAGCAGCCAAGTCGCGGTAGGATCCGGGGAGCTGTTTTTT.

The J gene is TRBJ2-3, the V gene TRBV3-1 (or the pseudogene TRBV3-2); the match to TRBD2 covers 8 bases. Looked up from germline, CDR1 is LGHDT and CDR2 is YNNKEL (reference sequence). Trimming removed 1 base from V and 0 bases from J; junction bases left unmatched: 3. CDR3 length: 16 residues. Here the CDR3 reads CASSQGPSGSTDTQYF. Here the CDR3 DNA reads TGTGCCAGCAGCCAAGGTCCTAGCGGGAGCACAGATACGCAGTATTTT.

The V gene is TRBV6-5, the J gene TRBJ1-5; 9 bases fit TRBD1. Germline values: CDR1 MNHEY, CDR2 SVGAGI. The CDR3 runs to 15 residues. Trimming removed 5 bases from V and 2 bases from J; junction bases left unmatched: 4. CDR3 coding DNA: TGTGCCAGCAGTAAGGACAGGGGTGGCAATCAGCCCCAGCATTTT. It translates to CASSKDRGGNQPQHF.

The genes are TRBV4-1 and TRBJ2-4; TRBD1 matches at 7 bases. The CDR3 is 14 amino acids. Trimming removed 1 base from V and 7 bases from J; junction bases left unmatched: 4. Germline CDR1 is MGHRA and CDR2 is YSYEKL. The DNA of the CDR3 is TGCGCCAGCAGCCAAGGACAGGGCTTGAACATTCAGTACTTC. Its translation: CASSQGQGLNIQYF.

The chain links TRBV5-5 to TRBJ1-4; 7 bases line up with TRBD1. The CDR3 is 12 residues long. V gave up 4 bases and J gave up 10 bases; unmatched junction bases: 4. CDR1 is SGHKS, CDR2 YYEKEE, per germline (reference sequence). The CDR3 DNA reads TGTGCCAGCAGCCCTACAGGGGCAAAACTGTTTTTT. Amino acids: CASSPTGAKLFF. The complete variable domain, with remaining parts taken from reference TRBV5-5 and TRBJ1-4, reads DAGVTQSPTHLIKTRGQQVTLRCSPISGHKSVSWYQQVLGQGPQFIFQYYEKEERGRGNFPDRFSARQFPNYSSELNVNALLLGDSALYLCASSPTGAKLFFGSGTQLSVL.

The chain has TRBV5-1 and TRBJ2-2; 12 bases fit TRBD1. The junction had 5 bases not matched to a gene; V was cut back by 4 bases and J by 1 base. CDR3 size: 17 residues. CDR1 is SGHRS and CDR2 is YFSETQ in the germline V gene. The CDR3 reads CASSQGTGGRNTGELFF. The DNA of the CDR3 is TGCGCCAGCAGCCAGGGGACAGGGGGCCGGAACACCGGGGAGCTGTTTTTT.

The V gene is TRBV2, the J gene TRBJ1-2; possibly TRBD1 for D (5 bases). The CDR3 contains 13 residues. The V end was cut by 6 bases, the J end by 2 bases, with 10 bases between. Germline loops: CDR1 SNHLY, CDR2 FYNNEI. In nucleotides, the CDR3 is TGTGCCAGCAGGGGGGGTGCGAACTATGGCTACACCTTC. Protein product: CASRGGANYGYTF.

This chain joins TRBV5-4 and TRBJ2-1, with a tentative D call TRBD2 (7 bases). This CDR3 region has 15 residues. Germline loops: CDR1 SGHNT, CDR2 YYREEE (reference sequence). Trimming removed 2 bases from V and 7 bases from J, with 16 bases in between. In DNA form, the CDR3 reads TGTGCCAGCAGCTTCGGGGGGCAGGGTCGGAATGAGCAGTTCTTC. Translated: CASSFGGQGRNEQFF.

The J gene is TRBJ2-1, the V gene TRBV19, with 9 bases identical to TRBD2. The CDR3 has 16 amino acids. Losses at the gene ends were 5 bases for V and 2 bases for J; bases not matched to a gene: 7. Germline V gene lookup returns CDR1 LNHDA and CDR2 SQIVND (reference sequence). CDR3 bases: TGTGCCAGTAGTGGGATAGCGGGAGCCCCCTACAATGAGCAGTTCTTC. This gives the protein CASSGIAGAPYNEQFF.

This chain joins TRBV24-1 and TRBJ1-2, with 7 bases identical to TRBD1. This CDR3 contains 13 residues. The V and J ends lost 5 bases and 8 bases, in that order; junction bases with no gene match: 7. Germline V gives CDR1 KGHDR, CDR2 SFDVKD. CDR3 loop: CATSGQGGGGYTF. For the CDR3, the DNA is TGTGCCACCAGTGGACAGGGAGGCGGAGGCTACACCTTC.

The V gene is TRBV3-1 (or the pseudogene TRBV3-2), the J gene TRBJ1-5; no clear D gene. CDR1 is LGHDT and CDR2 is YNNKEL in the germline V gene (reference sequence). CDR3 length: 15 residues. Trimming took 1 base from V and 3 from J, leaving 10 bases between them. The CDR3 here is CASSQGRSDNQPQHF. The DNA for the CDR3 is TGTGCCAGCAGCCAAGGGAGATCGGACAATCAGCCCCAGCATTTT.

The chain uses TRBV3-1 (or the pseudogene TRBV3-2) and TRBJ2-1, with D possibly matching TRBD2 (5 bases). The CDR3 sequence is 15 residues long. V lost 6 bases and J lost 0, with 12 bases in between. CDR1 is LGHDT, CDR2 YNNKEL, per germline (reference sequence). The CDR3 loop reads CASRPSGLSYNEQFF. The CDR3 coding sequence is TGTGCCAGCAGACCCAGCGGCCTCTCCTACAATGAGCAGTTCTTC.

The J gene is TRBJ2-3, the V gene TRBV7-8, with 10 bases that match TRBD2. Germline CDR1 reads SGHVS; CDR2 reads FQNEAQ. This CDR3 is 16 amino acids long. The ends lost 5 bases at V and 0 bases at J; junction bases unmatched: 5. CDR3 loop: CASSLSSGSSTDTQYF. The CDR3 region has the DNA TGTGCCAGCAGCCTTTCTAGCGGGAGTAGCACAGATACGCAGTATTTT. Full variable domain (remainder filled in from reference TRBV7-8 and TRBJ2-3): GAGVSQSPRYKVAKRGQDVALRCDPISGHVSLFWYQQALGQGPEFLTYFQNEAQLDKSGLPSDRFFAERPEGSVSTLKIQRTQQEDSAVYLCASSLSSGSSTDTQYFGPGTRLTVL.